One T cell receptor beta chain is described in this entry. Trimming took off 5 bases at V and 4 bases at J, with 3 bases between the two ends. The CDR3 consists of 10 residues. In germline, CDR1 is MDHEN, CDR2 SYDVKM. As handled by the study authors: Using reference gene primer amplification, nucleated cell counts were estimated. The data were produced by immunoSEQ multiplex PCR, yet TCRdb's version contains in-frame clones alone and is incomplete. The DNA gave D and trimming, while V, J and clone size come from that table. The sample yields about 200,000 clones, 89% seen once. The data were obtained in a study of blood T cell repertoires in COVID-19. Study-level background: Both acute and convalescent COVID-19 samples were obtained from the United States, Italy and Spain.

Cohort 3 recovered donors had two negative PCRs, clearance, or symptom resolution. Sequencing was done on a sample of PBMCs or T cells enriched from blood (not recorded which). The TCR originated in a young woman who had recovered from COVID-19. This chain connects TRBV28 to TRBJ2-7; no firm D call. The CDR3 region has the DNA TGTGCCAGCAGTCATTACGAGCAGTACTTC. Translating it yields CASSHYEQYF. The whole variable domain, filled in from reference TRBV28 and TRBJ2-7, reads DVKVTQSSRYLVKRTGEKVFLECVQDMDHENMFWYRQDPGLGLRLIYFSYDVKMKEKGDIPEGYSVSREKKERFSLILESASTNQTSMYLCASSHYEQYFGPGTRLTVT.